This T cell receptor beta chain derives from a study of T cell responses to AZD1222 COVID-19 vaccine. The CDR3 runs 19 residues. The ends were cut back, 4 bases at V and 0 bases at J, with 22 bases in the middle. Germline V gene sequence: CDR1 SGHVS, CDR2 FQNEAQ. Here immunoSEQ multiplex PCR was the method, and the copy in TCRdb shows in-frame clones only, minus some. The repertoire includes 74,000 or so clones, about 85% of them detected once, and around 20% sits in the top ten. General study results and limits: The repertoires were collected only after the peak T cell response.

A word on this clone: Its antigen is as yet unknown.

J is TRBJ1-5 and V is TRBV7-8; D remains unclear. The specimen was peripheral blood, collected on day 0 of AZD1222 vaccination. The clonotype originates from an adult in good health. The CDR3 reads CASSSLTGPLGYSNQPQHF. The CDR3 region has the DNA TGTGCCAGCAGCTCCCTGACCGGACCATTGGGGTATAGCAATCAGCCCCAGCATTTT.